Listed below are T cell receptor beta chains from one sample, sequenced in a study of blood T cell repertoires in COVID-19. TCRdb keeps only in-frame clones here, not all; method: immunoSEQ multiplex PCR. The sample holds around 250,000 clones; under 90% are singletons and the top ten take around 7.8%. The sample taken for sequencing was peripheral blood. The receptors were sampled from a human donor in a cohort sampled during active COVID-19. CDR3s include the opening cysteine and the closing phenylalanine or tryptophan. The order of the fields is clone size, J gene, V gene, D gene, CDR3 protein, CDR3 DNA. D genes are given only for firm matches. Size tells how often a clone was seen (once, few, many) or the class of an expanded clone, and some rows leave it out.

clone size: NA
J gene: TRBJ2-7
V gene: TRBV18
D gene: TRBD1
CDR3 protein: CASSPRTGTTYEQYF
CDR3 DNA: TGTGCCAGCTCACCACGGACAGGGACCACCTACGAGCAGTACTTC

clone size: NA
J gene: TRBJ1-6
V gene: TRBV5-1
D gene: NA
CDR3 protein: CASRLNGNSPLHF
CDR3 DNA: TGCGCCTCGCGGCTCAACGGTAATTCACCCCTCCACTTT

clone size: NA
J gene: TRBJ1-2
V gene: TRBV19
D gene: TRBD1
CDR3 protein: CASSESGQGSGGNYGYTF
CDR3 DNA: TGTGCCAGTAGTGAATCGGGACAGGGCAGCGGGGGAAACTATGGCTACACCTTC

clone size: NA
J gene: TRBJ2-7
V gene: TRBV4-2
D gene: NA
CDR3 protein: CASSPRRGFSSYEQYF
CDR3 DNA: TGTGCCAGCAGCCCTAGACGGGGATTCTCGTCCTACGAGCAGTACTTC

clone size: NA
J gene: TRBJ2-2
V gene: TRBV15
D gene: NA
CDR3 protein: CATSRDIDTGELFF
CDR3 DNA: TGTGCCACCAGCAGAGATATCGACACCGGGGAGCTGTTTTTT

clone size: many
J gene: TRBJ2-7
V gene: TRBV9
D gene: NA
CDR3 protein: CASSVGQDPVSYEQYF
CDR3 DNA: TGTGCCAGCAGCGTAGGACAGGACCCAGTCTCCTACGAGCAGTACTTC

clone size: NA
J gene: TRBJ1-1
V gene: TRBV18
D gene: TRBD1
CDR3 protein: CASSPSGQGSTEAFF
CDR3 DNA: TGTGCCAGCTCACCCTCGGGACAGGGTAGCACTGAAGCTTTCTTT

clone size: NA
J gene: TRBJ1-1
V gene: TRBV11-2
D gene: NA
CDR3 protein: CASSLAWAGEAFF
CDR3 DNA: TGTGCCAGCAGCTTAGCCTGGGCAGGGGAAGCTTTCTTT

clone size: NA
J gene: TRBJ2-3
V gene: TRBV29-1
D gene: TRBD2
CDR3 protein: CSVRAGGVVHTQYF
CDR3 DNA: TGCAGCGTTAGAGCGGGGGGGGTGGTTCATACGCAGTATTTT

clone size: NA
J gene: TRBJ1-5
V gene: TRBV28
D gene: NA
CDR3 protein: CASSLSGGNQPQHF
CDR3 DNA: TGTGCCAGCAGTTTATCAGGGGGCAATCAGCCCCAGCATTTT

clone size: NA
J gene: TRBJ1-4
V gene: TRBV28
D gene: NA
CDR3 protein: CASSLIGRGEKLFF
CDR3 DNA: TGTGCCAGCAGTTTAATAGGACGGGGGGAAAAACTGTTTTTT

clone size: NA
J gene: TRBJ2-7
V gene: TRBV29-1
D gene: TRBD1
CDR3 protein: CSVRTGATYEQYF
CDR3 DNA: TGCAGCGTTAGGACAGGGGCGACCTACGAGCAGTACTTC

clone size: NA
J gene: TRBJ2-5
V gene: TRBV2
D gene: NA
CDR3 protein: CASSEGGGTQETQYF
CDR3 DNA: TGTGCCAGCAGTGAGGGAGGGGGGACCCAAGAGACCCAGTACTTC

clone size: NA
J gene: TRBJ2-5
V gene: TRBV6-5
D gene: NA
CDR3 protein: CASAPGPGGTQYF
CDR3 DNA: TGTGCCAGCGCCCCGGGGCCCGGGGGGACCCAGTACTTC

clone size: once
J gene: TRBJ1-6
V gene: TRBV6-2/TRBV6-3
D gene: NA
CDR3 protein: CASSYVGGQSPLHF
CDR3 DNA: TGTGCCAGCAGTTACGTGGGAGGTCAGTCACCCCTCCACTTT

clone size: NA
J gene: TRBJ2-3
V gene: TRBV7-9
D gene: NA
CDR3 protein: CASSLVGAIGTDTQYF
CDR3 DNA: TGTGCCAGCAGCTTAGTAGGGGCGATAGGCACAGATACGCAGTATTTT

clone size: NA
J gene: TRBJ2-3
V gene: TRBV5-1
D gene: TRBD1
CDR3 protein: CASKRRGTGTDTQYF
CDR3 DNA: TGCGCCAGTAAGCGCAGGGGGACCGGCACAGATACGCAGTATTTT

clone size: NA
J gene: TRBJ1-6
V gene: TRBV7-9
D gene: NA
CDR3 protein: CASSGGGPENSPLHF
CDR3 DNA: TGTGCCAGCAGCGGGGGGGGACCGGAGAATTCACCCCTCCACTTT

clone size: NA
J gene: TRBJ2-2
V gene: TRBV6-5
D gene: NA
CDR3 protein: CATTEGLNTGELFF
CDR3 DNA: TGTGCCACCACGGAGGGGCTCAACACCGGGGAGCTGTTTTTT

clone size: NA
J gene: TRBJ1-2
V gene: TRBV24-1
D gene: NA
CDR3 protein: CATSVQGNGYTF
CDR3 DNA: TGTGCCACCAGTGTTCAGGGGAATGGCTACACCTTC

clone size: many
J gene: TRBJ1-2
V gene: TRBV4-2
D gene: TRBD1
CDR3 protein: CASSLTQGEANYGYTF
CDR3 DNA: TGTGCCAGCAGCTTAACCCAGGGGGAAGCTAACTATGGCTACACCTTC

clone size: few
J gene: TRBJ2-1
V gene: TRBV2
D gene: NA
CDR3 protein: CASSEGADYNEQFF
CDR3 DNA: TGTGCCAGCAGTGAAGGGGCAGACTACAATGAGCAGTTCTTC

clone size: NA
J gene: TRBJ2-5
V gene: TRBV5-4
D gene: TRBD1
CDR3 protein: CASSPPDRGETQYF
CDR3 DNA: TGTGCCAGCAGCCCGCCGGACAGGGGCGAGACCCAGTACTTC

clone size: NA
J gene: TRBJ2-7
V gene: TRBV18
D gene: TRBD1
CDR3 protein: CASSPDRGEQYF
CDR3 DNA: TGTGCCAGCTCTCCGGACAGGGGCGAGCAGTACTTC

clone size: few
J gene: TRBJ2-3
V gene: TRBV2
D gene: TRBD2
CDR3 protein: CASSEGWAASGRSTDTQYF
CDR3 DNA: TGTGCCAGCAGTGAAGGGTGGGCGGCTAGCGGGAGGTCGACAGATACGCAGTATTTT

clone size: NA
J gene: TRBJ1-6
V gene: TRBV4-2
D gene: NA
CDR3 protein: CASSRSVGGGDILGGNSPLHF
CDR3 DNA: TGTGCCAGCAGCCGATCCGTAGGGGGAGGGGACATCCTCGGTGGTAATTCACCCCTCCACTTT

clone size: NA
J gene: TRBJ2-3
V gene: TRBV19
D gene: TRBD1
CDR3 protein: CASSRDRGREDTQYF
CDR3 DNA: TGTGCCAGTAGTCGGGACAGGGGGCGTGAAGATACGCAGTATTTT

clone size: NA
J gene: TRBJ2-1
V gene: TRBV15
D gene: NA
CDR3 protein: CATSRDREGAAEQFF
CDR3 DNA: TGTGCCACCAGCAGAGATCGGGAGGGGGCAGCTGAGCAGTTCTTC

clone size: NA
J gene: TRBJ1-6
V gene: TRBV18
D gene: NA
CDR3 protein: CASSLKDTLHF
CDR3 DNA: TGTGCCAGCTCCCTAAAAGACACCCTCCACTTT

clone size: NA
J gene: TRBJ2-7
V gene: TRBV6-5
D gene: NA
CDR3 protein: CASTKIQGREQYF
CDR3 DNA: TGTGCCAGCACTAAAATACAGGGGAGGGAGCAGTACTTC

clone size: NA
J gene: TRBJ1-5
V gene: TRBV6-1
D gene: NA
CDR3 protein: CASSEEEGLGQPQHF
CDR3 DNA: TGTGCCAGCAGTGAAGAGGAGGGGTTAGGTCAGCCCCAGCATTTT

clone size: few
J gene: TRBJ2-7
V gene: TRBV2
D gene: TRBD1
CDR3 protein: CASSPRAGHRGEQYF
CDR3 DNA: TGTGCCAGCAGTCCCCGTGCAGGTCACAGGGGGGAGCAGTACTTC

clone size: NA
J gene: TRBJ2-1
V gene: TRBV4-2
D gene: TRBD1
CDR3 protein: CASSQDPGTGRGNEQFF
CDR3 DNA: TGTGCCAGCAGCCAAGATCCCGGGACAGGACGGGGCAATGAGCAGTTCTTC

clone size: NA
J gene: TRBJ1-5
V gene: TRBV10-3
D gene: TRBD1
CDR3 protein: CAISDGPGQGGRQPQHF
CDR3 DNA: TGTGCCATCAGTGATGGCCCTGGACAGGGTGGTCGACAGCCCCAGCATTTT

clone size: NA
J gene: TRBJ1-6
V gene: TRBV7-9
D gene: NA
CDR3 protein: CAAGGRNSPLHF
CDR3 DNA: TGTGCCGCCGGGGGGCGTAATTCACCCCTCCACTTT

clone size: NA
J gene: TRBJ2-1
V gene: TRBV10-1
D gene: TRBD2
CDR3 protein: CASKSGGSYNEQFF
CDR3 DNA: TGCGCCAGCAAATCGGGGGGCTCCTACAATGAGCAGTTCTTC

clone size: NA
J gene: TRBJ1-3
V gene: TRBV5-5
D gene: NA
CDR3 protein: CASSLVTLGNTIYF
CDR3 DNA: TGTGCCAGCAGCTTGGTCACTCTTGGAAACACCATATATTTT

clone size: few
J gene: TRBJ1-2
V gene: TRBV10-2
D gene: NA
CDR3 protein: CASSEVADGYTF
CDR3 DNA: TGCGCCAGCAGTGAGGTCGCGGATGGCTACACCTTC

clone size: once
J gene: TRBJ2-3
V gene: TRBV13
D gene: NA
CDR3 protein: CASSISPGPSESSTDTQYF
CDR3 DNA: TGTGCCAGCAGCATCAGCCCGGGGCCTAGCGAATCTAGCACAGATACGCAGTATTTT

clone size: NA
J gene: TRBJ2-1
V gene: TRBV18
D gene: TRBD1
CDR3 protein: CASSPRQGDGNEQFF
CDR3 DNA: TGTGCCAGCTCACCCCGACAGGGTGATGGCAATGAGCAGTTCTTC

clone size: NA
J gene: TRBJ2-5
V gene: TRBV6-1
D gene: TRBD1
CDR3 protein: CASSGRLGTGSSSKKETQYF
CDR3 DNA: TGTGCCAGCAGTGGCCGACTAGGGACAGGGTCTTCGTCGAAAAAAGAGACCCAGTACTTC

clone size: NA
J gene: TRBJ2-1
V gene: TRBV4-1
D gene: NA
CDR3 protein: CASSQTPGAVYNEQFF
CDR3 DNA: TGCGCCAGCAGCCAAACCCCTGGGGCGGTCTACAATGAGCAGTTCTTC

clone size: few
J gene: TRBJ1-2
V gene: TRBV5-1
D gene: NA
CDR3 protein: CASSLGPGQTGYTF
CDR3 DNA: TGCGCCAGCAGCTTGGGTCCCGGACAGACGGGCTACACCTTC

clone size: NA
J gene: TRBJ1-2
V gene: TRBV6-6
D gene: NA
CDR3 protein: CASSYSTGEGIYGYTF
CDR3 DNA: TGTGCCAGCAGTTACTCGACGGGGGAAGGAATCTATGGCTACACCTTC

clone size: few
J gene: TRBJ1-5
V gene: TRBV4-2
D gene: NA
CDR3 protein: CASSQGGQRNQPQHF
CDR3 DNA: TGTGCCAGCAGCCAAGGCGGACAGCGCAATCAGCCCCAGCATTTT

clone size: NA
J gene: TRBJ1-1
V gene: TRBV12-5
D gene: NA
CDR3 protein: CASGLVQIRGGRNTEAFF
CDR3 DNA: TGTGCTAGTGGTTTGGTACAGATCAGGGGCGGAAGGAACACTGAAGCTTTCTTT

clone size: NA
J gene: TRBJ2-3
V gene: TRBV29-1
D gene: NA
CDR3 protein: CSVAHGSTDTQYF
CDR3 DNA: TGCAGCGTTGCGCACGGGAGTACAGATACGCAGTATTTT

clone size: NA
J gene: TRBJ1-2
V gene: TRBV6-5
D gene: NA
CDR3 protein: CASRKQSWGSNGYTF
CDR3 DNA: TGTGCCAGCAGAAAACAGTCGTGGGGCTCGAATGGCTACACCTTC

clone size: NA
J gene: TRBJ1-3
V gene: TRBV2
D gene: NA
CDR3 protein: CASIIGQLSGNTIYF
CDR3 DNA: TGTGCCAGCATCATAGGACAACTCTCTGGAAACACCATATATTTT

clone size: NA
J gene: TRBJ2-7
V gene: TRBV9
D gene: NA
CDR3 protein: CASSVGINSEQYF
CDR3 DNA: TGTGCCAGCAGCGTAGGAATTAACAGCGAGCAGTACTTC

clone size: NA
J gene: TRBJ2-1
V gene: TRBV4-2
D gene: NA
CDR3 protein: CASSQAGGGELYNEQFF
CDR3 DNA: TGTGCCAGCAGCCAAGCCGGCGGAGGTGAGCTCTACAATGAGCAGTTCTTC